This TCR beta chain was sequenced for a study of T-cell memory formation after mild COVID-19. Study-wide findings and caveats: Clones shrinking between day 15 and 85 showed a balanced CD4/CD8 split, and those that grew later tilted toward CD4+. Pre-infection memory held some responding clones, suggesting pre-existing cross-reactive T cells responded. Mainly in CM and EM were contracting CD4+ clones; CD8+ were in EMRA.

TCRdb independently ran MiXCR on the 5' RACE reads; one entry per CDR3 protein. The sample includes 150,000 to 200,000 distinct CDR3 sequences, roughly 10% of them seen just once. This CDR3 comprises 13 residues. Per the germline V gene, CDR1 is SQVTM and CDR2 is ANQGSEA. V dropped 4 bases and J dropped 4; count of bases not matched to a gene: 3. A few counts support this clonotype. Its antigen is still unknown. The chain joins TRBV29-1 to TRBJ1-1, with 10 bases that match TRBD1. The sequenced sample was PBMCs or a T cell subset sorted from them (not recorded which). The source of this sequence is a man aged 18 to 30 who had mild COVID-19 (a few samples of this study predate the infection). Cell type and time point are not known. Here the CDR3 reads CSVGDRGGTEAFF. The CDR3 DNA reads TGCAGCGTTGGGGACAGGGGAGGCACTGAAGCTTTCTTT.